This TCR beta chain was recorded in a study of beta chain features in type 1 diabetes. Study summary: The patients were much like the healthy donors in age, gender and cell yields.

Germline assignment: CDR1 SQVTM and CDR2 ANQGSEA. The germline V and J ends were trimmed by 3 bases and 11 bases, with 10 bases remaining between them. The CDR3 spans 10 residues. Expressed TCRB transcripts were sequenced because the isolated RNA had all been reverse transcribed beforehand. The table came from immunoSEQ multiplex PCR; TCRdb's copy has only in-frame clones and leaves some out. The table shows over 650,000 clones, with around 15% occurring only once. Study-wide points: VDJ junctions from type 1 diabetes patients carried fewer insertions and larger deletions. All four CD4+ subsets from Type 1 diabetes patients carried moderately but significantly shorter TCRB CDR3s.

This clone appeared a few times. Its antigen is unidentified. The receptor was isolated from a man between 18 and 29 years old with type 1 diabetes. The chain recombines TRBV29-1 with TRBJ1-1; a possible D gene is TRBD1 (6 bases). Source material: naive CD4+ T cells from blood. CDR3 sequence: CSVDDRRAFF. CDR3 in DNA: TGCAGCGTTGATGACAGGAGGGCTTTCTTT.